Listed below are T cell receptor beta chains from one sample, sequenced in a study of OX40 agonist ivuxolimab in advanced cancers. Repertoires were generated with immunoSEQ multiplex PCR, while TCRdb's copy carries only in-frame clones and drops some. Of some 90,000 clones listed, around 87% were seen once; the top ten hold more than 4%. The sample here was CD4+ or CD8+ T cells sorted from blood, taken in a trial of the OX40 agonist ivuxolimab. All receptors derive from an adult with an advanced solid tumor such as melanoma, head and neck, liver or kidney cancer. CDR3s include the opening cysteine and the closing phenylalanine or tryptophan.

j_call: TRBJ2-7
v_call: TRBV25-1
cdr3_aa: CASSGPNYEQYF

j_call: TRBJ1-6
v_call: TRBV6-5
cdr3_aa: CASSSRVDSPLHF

j_call: TRBJ2-2
v_call: TRBV9
cdr3_aa: CASSLSRQASGELFF

j_call: TRBJ2-5
v_call: TRBV6-6
cdr3_aa: CASRGALETQYF

j_call: TRBJ2-7
v_call: TRBV5-1
cdr3_aa: CASSLGQGRPYEQYF

j_call: TRBJ2-7
v_call: TRBV6-1
cdr3_aa: CASSTTYEQYF

j_call: TRBJ2-3
v_call: TRBV11-2
cdr3_aa: CASSLGISTDTQYF

j_call: TRBJ2-1
v_call: TRBV27
cdr3_aa: CASSPTGETYNEQFF

j_call: TRBJ2-5
v_call: TRBV18
cdr3_aa: CASSPETSVQETQYF

j_call: TRBJ1-2
v_call: TRBV7-3
cdr3_aa: CASSRIDRNVGGYTF

j_call: TRBJ2-2
v_call: TRBV11-3
cdr3_aa: CASSLLVGNTGELFF

j_call: TRBJ2-3
v_call: TRBV30
cdr3_aa: CAWSPGTLADTQYF

j_call: TRBJ2-5
v_call: TRBV6-6
cdr3_aa: CATQDSQETQYF

j_call: TRBJ2-5
v_call: TRBV27
cdr3_aa: CASSWLAGAETQYF

j_call: TRBJ1-1
v_call: TRBV27
cdr3_aa: CASTTRGVGTEAFF

j_call: TRBJ2-7
v_call: TRBV11-2
cdr3_aa: CASSPSNTVSYEQYF

j_call: TRBJ1-6
v_call: TRBV18
cdr3_aa: CASSPPWQGNSPLHF

j_call: TRBJ1-4
v_call: TRBV28
cdr3_aa: CASSLGGKLFF

j_call: TRBJ2-1
v_call: TRBV7-2
cdr3_aa: CASSSAPGYNEQFF

j_call: TRBJ1-5
v_call: TRBV19
cdr3_aa: CATQEGLHSNQPQHF

j_call: TRBJ2-3
v_call: TRBV7-2
cdr3_aa: CASSFQAGGPQYF

j_call: TRBJ2-7
v_call: TRBV20-1
cdr3_aa: CSAIQRGEQYF

j_call: TRBJ2-1
v_call: TRBV27
cdr3_aa: CASSRPGTDYNEQFF

j_call: TRBJ1-1
v_call: TRBV7-2
cdr3_aa: CASSPDTNTEAFF

j_call: TRBJ1-6
v_call: TRBV28
cdr3_aa: CASRETGQYNSPLHF

j_call: TRBJ1-1
v_call: TRBV6-5
cdr3_aa: CASSYQAGMNTEAFF

j_call: TRBJ1-1
v_call: TRBV9
cdr3_aa: CASSPGQRRNTEAFF

j_call: TRBJ2-1
v_call: TRBV7-9
cdr3_aa: CASNGGGHNEQFF

j_call: TRBJ2-7
v_call: TRBV4-1
cdr3_aa: CASSQPKYGTSGKSYEQYF

j_call: TRBJ1-5
v_call: TRBV2
cdr3_aa: CASRTDSNQPQHF

j_call: TRBJ2-7
v_call: TRBV18
cdr3_aa: CASSPRFEGSYEQYF

j_call: TRBJ2-7
v_call: TRBV27
cdr3_aa: CASSLSFQYEQYF

j_call: TRBJ2-3
v_call: TRBV5-5
cdr3_aa: CASNPGLADTQYF

j_call: TRBJ2-1
v_call: TRBV2
cdr3_aa: CASSPGGDNEQFF